The 32 T cell receptor beta chains listed next were all sequenced from one sample in a study of Graves' ophthalmopathy and Graves' hyperthyroidism. RNA transcripts were the source from which TCR beta CDR3 regions were amplified. First-round RT-PCR relied on HTBI primers, and a second-round multiplex PCR came next. TCRdb ran MiXCR on the multiplex PCR reads and lists one entry per CDR3 protein. This repertoire shows 300,000 to 350,000 distinct CDR3 sequences, 17% found once; its top ten account for approximately 13%. Sequencing used peripheral blood. Source of these receptors: an adult man with Graves' ophthalmopathy.

Many counts were recorded for this clonotype. The rearrangement uses TRBV6-5 and TRBJ2-7; 7 bases align to TRBD1. The V and J ends lost 4 bases and 9 bases, in that order; junction bases with no gene match: 12. CDR1 MNHEY and CDR2 SVGAGI come from the germline V gene. The CDR3 spans 14 residues. As DNA, the CDR3 is TGTGCCAGCAGTTCAACAGGGGTAAAAACCCGGCAGTACTTC. As protein: CASSSTGVKTRQYF.

At least ten counts were recorded for this clonotype. The chain carries TRBV20-1 and TRBJ2-2, with 10 bases lining up with TRBD2. Germline CDR1 is DFQATT and CDR2 is SNEGSKA (reference sequence). This CDR3 has 15 amino acids. Unmatched junction bases numbered 5, after V lost 5 bases and J lost 2 bases. The CDR3, as DNA: TGCAGTGCTTCAAGCGGGAGGGAAAACACCGGGGAGCTGTTTTTT. It encodes CSASSGRENTGELFF.

This clonotype was observed many times. The chain is built from TRBV5-1 and TRBJ1-2; 10 bases map to TRBD1. This CDR3 comprises 13 residues. Germline values: CDR1 SGHRS, CDR2 YFSETQ. V lost 3 bases to trimming and J lost 6 bases; unmatched junction nucleotides: 2. The chain's CDR3 is CASSSGTGDGYTF. DNA for the CDR3: TGCGCCAGCAGCTCCGGGACAGGGGATGGCTACACCTTC.

This clonotype was found a few times. The genes are TRBV12-5 and TRBJ2-7; D not certain. Between the trimmed V and J ends, which lost 6 bases and 3 bases, there was a span of 3 bases. The germline V gene encodes CDR1 LGHNT and CDR2 FRNRAP. The CDR3 is 10 residues long. The CDR3 DNA reads as TGTGCTAGTGGGATCTACGAGCAGTACTTC. Amino acid sequence: CASGIYEQYF.

The gene calls are TRBV6-1 and TRBJ2-7; 8 nucleotides align to TRBD1. V lost 8 bases to trimming and J lost 6 bases; unmatched junction nucleotides: 15. The CDR3 extends over 15 amino acids. The germline V gene has CDR1 MNHNS and CDR2 SASEGT. In nucleotides, the CDR3 is TGTGCCAGCTTGGCGTCCGGGCAGGGGGCGGTCGAGCAGTACTTC. Translating it yields CASLASGQGAVEQYF.

This chain connects TRBV12-3 or TRBV12-4 to TRBJ2-7, with D maybe TRBD1 (5 bases). Trimming cost V 4 bases and J 0 bases, with 13 bases left between them. The CDR3 is made up of 15 amino acids. The CDR3, as DNA: TGTGCCAGCAGTTGGGCAGGGTCCCCCTCCTACGAGCAGTACTTC. Amino acids: CASSWAGSPSYEQYF.

This clonotype was counted ten times or more. The V call is TRBV6-1, the J call TRBJ2-2; weak D call: TRBD1 (6 bases). The CDR3 has 14 residues. V lost 6 bases and J 7 bases, leaving 15 bases between the germline ends. CDR1 MNHNS and CDR2 SASEGT come from the germline V gene. In nucleotides, the CDR3 is TGTGCCAGCAGAGACACAGGGCTTGGCGGGGAGCTGTTTTTT. The encoded protein is CASRDTGLGGELFF.

This clonotype has a count of ten or more. CDR3: CSARDFDRNTEAFF. Written as DNA, the CDR3 is TGCAGTGCTAGAGATTTTGACCGAAACACTGAAGCTTTCTTT. The rearrangement links TRBV20-1 to TRBJ1-1; unclear D gene. The CDR3 runs 14 residues. The germline V gene has CDR1 DFQATT and CDR2 SNEGSKA (reference sequence). Trimming removed 0 bases at V and 2 bases at J, with 10 bases between.

This clonotype was seen only a few times. The chain is built from TRBV5-5 and TRBJ1-3; D ambiguous. The CDR3 totals 15 residues. Trimming took 0 bases from V and 0 from J, leaving 7 bases between them. CDR1 is SGHKS, CDR2 YYEKEE, per germline (reference sequence). The CDR3 region has the DNA TGTGCCAGCAGCTTGGAGAGGAGCTCTGGAAACACCATATATTTT. It codes for CASSLERSSGNTIYF.

To note about this clonotype: Mismatch with germline at one junction end may stem from a read error. This rearrangement joins TRBV2 to TRBJ1-2, with a weak D call TRBD1 (5 bases). Germline loops: CDR1 SNHLY, CDR2 FYNNEI. The length of the CDR3 is 15 residues. Here the CDR3 reads CASSTGLGDPRGYIF. The CDR3 nucleotides read TGTGCCAGCAGTACGGGACTGGGGGACCCTCGTGGCTACATCTTC.

This clonotype was recorded at least ten times. The chain carries TRBV2 and TRBJ1-1; 8 bases map to TRBD1. The CDR3 is 15 amino acids. V dropped 10 bases and J dropped 2; count of bases not matched to a gene: 12. The germline V gene has CDR1 SNHLY and CDR2 FYNNEI. CDR3 nucleotide sequence: TGTGCCACCCTACCTCGGACAGGGCATAACACTGAAGCTTTCTTT. It translates to CATLPRTGHNTEAFF.

Concerning this clonotype: Being one base from a much bigger clone, this may be a read error. Given the absence of the conserved phenylalanine or tryptophan at the CDR3 end, a read error is likely. The chain links TRBV30 to TRBJ1-1; D uncertain. Trimming left V 2 bases short and J 4 bases short, with 11 bases between. Germline CDR1 is GTSNPN and CDR2 is SVGIG (reference sequence). This CDR3 is 13 amino acids long. The CDR3 coding sequence is TGTGCCTGGAGTCAAAGTATCGGCACTGAAGCTTTCCTT. It yields the protein CAWSQSIGTEAFL.

This clonotype came up many times. The J gene is TRBJ2-7, the V gene TRBV7-9; either TRBD1 or TRBD2 may fit D (6 bases each). In germline, CDR1 is SEHNR, CDR2 FQNEAQ (reference sequence). This CDR3 has 15 residues. Trimming removed 3 bases from V and 0 bases from J, with 12 bases in between. CDR3 amino acids: CASSFRGESSYEQYF. The DNA of the CDR3 is TGTGCCAGCAGCTTTAGGGGGGAGAGCTCCTACGAGCAGTACTTC.

This clonotype has a count of ten or more. The V gene is TRBV9, the J gene TRBJ2-7, with 9 bases lining up with TRBD2. The CDR3 covers 15 residues. CDR1 and CDR2 (germline): SGDLS, YYNGEE. With 3 bases clipped from V and 0 bases from J, the junction kept 4 bases outside the gene matches. The CDR3, as DNA: TGTGCCAGCAGCGCCGGACTAGCGCCCTCCTACGAGCAGTACTTC. Its protein is CASSAGLAPSYEQYF.

This clonotype was recorded at least ten times. The chain uses TRBV30 and TRBJ1-2; D not resolved. V lost 0 bases, J lost 5 bases, and 13 bases lay in between. Germline V gives CDR1 GTSNPN, CDR2 SVGIG (reference sequence). The CDR3 covers 14 residues. The CDR3 DNA is TGTGCCTGGAGTGTACGCGGGGATACTTATGGCTACACCTTC. Its translation: CAWSVRGDTYGYTF.

This clonotype turned up a few times. It is likely a read error, because the conserved phenylalanine at the end of the CDR3 is missing. J is TRBJ2-7 and V is TRBV12-3 or TRBV12-4; TRBD1 matches at 8 bases. This CDR3 region has 13 residues. Trimming at V came to 5 bases and at J to 4 bases, leaving 4 bases not matched to a gene. Written as DNA, the CDR3 is TGTGCCAGCAGTGCGGACAGGGTGTACGAGCAGTACCTC. It specifies CASSADRVYEQYL.

This clonotype was recorded many times. The CDR3 nucleotides read TGTGCCAGCAGCTTGGACACGGGCCATAATTCACCCCTCCACTTT. As protein: CASSLDTGHNSPLHF. The chain employs TRBV6-2 or TRBV6-3 and TRBJ1-6, with TRBD1 as a possible D gene (5 bases). The V and J ends lost 6 bases and 5 bases respectively, with 14 bases between them. The CDR3 has 15 residues. The germline CDR1 and CDR2 sequences are MNHEY and SVGEGT.

This clonotype was picked up many times. The chain uses TRBV20-1 and TRBJ2-7; possibly TRBD2 for D (5 bases). Germline assignment: CDR1 DFQATT and CDR2 SNEGSKA (reference sequence). There are 12 residues in the CDR3. With 1 base removed from V and 4 bases from J, the gap between germline ends came to 8 bases. CDR3 region: CSARVSEYEQYF. DNA for the CDR3: TGCAGTGCTAGAGTTAGCGAGTACGAGCAGTACTTC.

The chain has TRBV2 and TRBJ2-2; 8 nucleotides agree with TRBD2. This CDR3 is 15 amino acids long. The V gene end was trimmed by 4 bases and the J gene end by 3 bases; junction bases not matched to a gene: 4. CDR1 is SNHLY and CDR2 is FYNNEI in the germline V gene. The CDR3, as DNA: TGTGCCAGCAGTGGGAGCGGGAGAGACACCGGGGAGCTGTTTTTT. As protein: CASSGSGRDTGELFF.

This clonotype has at least ten counts. This chain connects TRBV6-5 to TRBJ1-3, with D possibly matching TRBD1 (5 bases). In germline, CDR1 is MNHEY, CDR2 SVGAGI. The CDR3 sequence is 14 residues long. The V end was cut by 2 bases, the J end by 2 bases, with 7 bases between. CDR3 sequence reads: CASSYRGTGNTIYF. The CDR3 DNA follows: TGTGCCAGCAGTTACAGGGGAACTGGAAACACCATATATTTT.

This clonotype was recorded many times. The rearrangement uses TRBV4-1 and TRBJ1-1, with D unresolved. Germline V CDR1 and CDR2: MGHRA, YSYEKL. Trimming removed 8 bases from V and 0 bases from J, with 16 bases in between. The CDR3 is made up of 15 amino acids. CDR3 residues: CASRRAAGLNTEAFF. CDR3 nucleotide sequence: TGCGCCAGCCGACGGGCGGCCGGCCTGAACACTGAAGCTTTCTTT.

This chain links TRBV28 with TRBJ1-2; a weak D match, TRBD1 (5 bases). Trimming pared 5 bases from V and 5 bases from J, leaving 15 bases between. The length of the CDR3 is 14 residues. Germline loops: CDR1 MDHEN, CDR2 SYDVKM. Here the CDR3 reads CASSPRVHRYGYTF. The CDR3 DNA sequence: TGTGCCAGCAGTCCCAGGGTCCATCGGTATGGCTACACCTTC.

This clonotype was seen ten or more times. The chain uses TRBV7-2 and TRBJ1-1; perhaps TRBD1 as D (6 bases). Deletions cut 3 bases from V and 3 bases from J, with 11 bases between. The germline CDR1 and CDR2 sequences are SGHTA and FQGNSA. The length of the CDR3 is 14 residues. The CDR3 region has the DNA TGTGCCAGCAGCTTGGACAGCATGTACACTGAAGCTTTCTTT. This codes for CASSLDSMYTEAFF. Using reference TRBV7-2 and TRBJ1-1 for the parts outside the CDR3, the full variable domain is GAGVSQSPSNKVTEKGKDVELRCDPISGHTALYWYRQSLGQGLEFLIYFQGNSAPDKSGLPSDRFSAERTGGSVSTLTIQRTQQEDSAVYLCASSLDSMYTEAFFGQGTRLTVV.

This clonotype was recorded many times. The CDR3 protein is CASSASGSSSPLHF. CDR3 coding DNA: TGTGCCAGCAGTGCCTCAGGGAGTTCTTCACCCCTCCACTTT. The V gene is TRBV2, the J gene TRBJ1-6, with D possibly matching TRBD1 (5 bases). CDR3 length: 14 residues. Trimming pared 4 bases from V and 9 bases from J, leaving 13 bases between. Germline V gives CDR1 SNHLY, CDR2 FYNNEI.

There are many counts of this clonotype. The rearrangement links TRBV2 to TRBJ1-1, with 7 nucleotides matching TRBD1. Germline V gene sequence: CDR1 SNHLY, CDR2 FYNNEI. With 5 bases clipped from V and 3 bases from J, the junction kept 6 bases outside the gene matches. The CDR3 totals 14 residues. The DNA for the CDR3 is TGTGCCAGCAGTCGACGACAGGGATACACTGAAGCTTTCTTT. Translation gives CASSRRQGYTEAFF.

There are many counts of this clonotype. The rearrangement links TRBV27 to TRBJ2-7; D may be TRBD1 or TRBD2 (5 bases each). Germline CDR1 is MNHEY and CDR2 is SMNVEV (reference sequence). Trimming removed 5 bases from V and 9 bases from J, with 11 bases in between. The CDR3 is 11 amino acids. CDR3 sequence: CASSQGVGQYF. The CDR3 DNA follows: TGTGCCAGCAGTCAGGGAGTGGGGCAGTACTTC.

This clonotype was recorded many times. This chain links TRBV30 with TRBJ2-5, with D possibly TRBD2 on 5 matching bases. The germline V gene has CDR1 GTSNPN and CDR2 SVGIG (reference sequence). The CDR3 contains 13 residues. V dropped 3 bases and J dropped 4 bases, with 12 bases sitting between them. Here the CDR3 reads CAWRGEGRETQYF. In nucleotides, the CDR3 is TGTGCCTGGAGGGGAGAAGGGAGAGAGACCCAGTACTTC. The full variable domain, its missing parts supplied by reference TRBV30 and TRBJ2-5, is SQTIHQWPATLVQPVGSPLSLECTVEGTSNPNLYWYRQAAGRGLQLLFYSVGIGQISSEVPQNLSASRPQDRQFILSSKKLLLSDSGFYLCAWRGEGRETQYFGPGTRLLVL.

This clonotype was observed many times. The chain employs TRBV10-1 and TRBJ1-5; 8 nucleotides align to TRBD1. The length of the CDR3 is 18 residues. The germline V gene encodes CDR1 WNHNN and CDR2 SYGVQD (reference sequence). The J segment lost 0 bases and the V segment lost 8 bases, leaving 15 bases of the junction unmatched. CDR3 coding DNA: TGCGCCAGCGTCAATCCGGGACAGGCATATTATAGCAATCAGCCCCAGCATTTT. Translating it yields CASVNPGQAYYSNQPQHF.

This clonotype was recorded at least ten times. The chain recombines TRBV4-2 with TRBJ2-7, with no clear D. The CDR3 spans 13 residues. The ends were cut back, 0 bases at V and 6 bases at J, with 9 bases in the middle. Germline CDR1 and CDR2: LGHNA and YNFKEQ. DNA of the CDR3: TGTGCCAGCAGCCAAGACCGGCTAGGCGAGCAGTACTTC. Residues: CASSQDRLGEQYF.

There are a few counts of this clonotype. The V call is TRBV6-1, the J call TRBJ1-2; the D gene is possibly TRBD1 (6 bases). CDR1 MNHNS and CDR2 SASEGT come from the germline V gene. Trimming stripped 1 base from V and 7 bases from J, with 13 bases between. The CDR3 contains 14 residues. The CDR3 is CASSEGARGSGYTF. The CDR3 DNA sequence: TGTGCCAGCAGTGAAGGGGCCAGGGGAAGTGGCTACACCTTC.

The table lists this clonotype with many counts. The chain has TRBV28 and TRBJ1-5; weak D call: TRBD1 (5 bases). Trimming shortened V by 4 bases and J by 5 bases, and 15 bases separated the two germline ends. The CDR3 totals 15 residues. Germline V gives CDR1 MDHEN, CDR2 SYDVKM. The CDR3 bases are TGTGCCAGCAGTTCCCTTGTGGGGACCTATCAGCCCCAGCATTTT. Its translation is CASSSLVGTYQPQHF.

This clonotype has ten or more counts. V gene TRBV5-1 combines with J gene TRBJ2-7; TRBD2 matches at 14 bases. V lost 4 bases, J lost 9 bases, and 6 bases stayed unmatched. The CDR3 covers 14 residues. Looked up from germline, CDR1 is SGHRS and CDR2 is YFSETQ. Here the CDR3 DNA reads TGCGCCAGCAGCCAGGGACTAGCGGGAGTCGGGCAGTACTTC. Residues: CASSQGLAGVGQYF.